The 20 T cell receptor beta chains below come from one sample, sequenced in a study of shared clonotypes between healthy human individuals. Clones were read by immunoSEQ multiplex PCR, and TCRdb kept only the in-frame ones, dropping some. The sample includes about 330,000 clones, over 65% of them seen just once. Sequenced input: memory CD4+ T cells sorted from blood. Subset described: CD45RA-negative fraction. Source of these receptors: a man aged 30-40 years in good health.

The CDR3 reads CASSRGGASASLSEQFF. The CDR3 DNA is TGTGCCAGCAGTCGCGGAGGGGCGAGCGCCTCTCTTAGTGAGCAGTTCTTC. V gene TRBV27 combines with J gene TRBJ2-1; the D gene is possibly TRBD2 (6 bases). V lost 5 bases, J lost 9 bases, and 26 bases lay in between. This CDR3 is built from 17 residues. Per the germline V gene, CDR1 is MNHEY and CDR2 is SMNVEV (reference sequence).

The chain couples TRBV7-2 to TRBJ1-5, with D uncertain. Trimming removed 2 bases from V and 7 bases from J, with 12 bases in between. The CDR3 totals 14 residues. Germline CDR1 SGHTA, CDR2 FQGNSA. The CDR3 nucleotides read TGTGCCAGCAGCTTAAGTGCAGGTGGACAGCCCCAGCATTTT. Its protein product is CASSLSAGGQPQHF. The whole variable domain, remainder taken from reference TRBV7-2 and TRBJ1-5, is GAGVSQSPSNKVTEKGKDVELRCDPISGHTALYWYRQSLGQGLEFLIYFQGNSAPDKSGLPSDRFSAERTGGSVSTLTIQRTQQEDSAVYLCASSLSAGGQPQHFGDGTRLSIL.

The chain employs TRBV18 and TRBJ2-7; D is unresolved. Germline lookup yields CDR1 KGHSH and CDR2 LQKENI. The CDR3 consists of 12 residues. Trimming shortened V by 3 bases and J by 5 bases, and 8 bases separated the two germline ends. The CDR3 nucleotides read TGTGCCAGCTCACCTGGGTCCCACGAGCAGTACTTC. This codes for CASSPGSHEQYF.

The chain carries TRBV7-2 and TRBJ1-3; D is undetermined. The CDR3 extends over 13 amino acids. Trimming pared 1 base from V and 9 bases from J, leaving 10 bases between. Germline CDR1 is SGHTA and CDR2 is FQGNSA. The DNA for the CDR3 is TGTGCCAGCAGCTTAGTTTGGGGTTCCACCATATATTTT. This codes for CASSLVWGSTIYF.

The chain has TRBV10-1 and TRBJ1-1; D gene unclear. CDR1 is WNHNN and CDR2 is SYGVQD in the germline V gene (reference sequence). The CDR3 contains 14 residues. The V end was cut by 0 bases, the J end by 0 bases, with 5 bases between. CDR3 in DNA: TGCGCCAGCAGTGAGTCCCAAATGAACACTGAAGCTTTCTTT. This sequence encodes CASSESQMNTEAFF.

The J gene is TRBJ2-1, the V gene TRBV5-1; D might be TRBD2 (5 bases). V lost 5 bases, J lost 3 bases, and 15 bases lay in between. From germline, CDR1 is SGHRS and CDR2 YFSETQ. This CDR3 is 15 amino acids long. CDR3 nucleotides: TGCGCCAGCAGTTATTCCCAGCGGAACTACAATGAGCAGTTCTTC. Translation: CASSYSQRNYNEQFF.

Concerning this clone itself: Other nucleotide sequences in the sample specify the same CDR3. This chain joins TRBV5-4 and TRBJ2-5; TRBD2 might be the D (5 bases). Trimming pared 0 bases from V and 1 base from J, leaving 7 bases between. The CDR3 totals 14 residues. Germline CDR1 and CDR2: SGHNT and YYREEE (reference sequence). The CDR3 reads CASSLARGQETQYF. The CDR3 DNA is TGTGCCAGCAGCTTGGCACGGGGCCAAGAGACCCAGTACTTC.

This chain uses TRBV4-2 with TRBJ2-7, with 7 bases lining up with TRBD2. This CDR3 is built from 16 residues. Trimming at V came to 0 bases and at J to 0 bases, leaving 5 bases not matched to a gene. Looked up from germline, CDR1 is LGHNA and CDR2 is YNFKEQ. The CDR3 loop reads CASSQDSGESSYEQYF. CDR3 DNA sequence: TGTGCCAGCAGCCAAGACAGCGGGGAAAGCTCCTACGAGCAGTACTTC.

This chain connects TRBV5-1 to TRBJ2-2, with unresolved D. The CDR3 covers 15 residues. V gave up 3 bases and J gave up 1 base, with 10 bases separating them. Looked up from germline, CDR1 is SGHRS and CDR2 is YFSETQ. CDR3 nucleotide sequence: TGCGCCAGCAGCTCGGGTCTATTGAACACCGGGGAGCTGTTTTTT. It is translated as CASSSGLLNTGELFF.

Turning to this clone: This may be a read error: a much more frequent sequence differs by one nucleotide. This chain uses TRBV5-1 with TRBJ2-2, with D uncertain. CDR1 and CDR2 (germline): SGHRS, YFSETQ. V lost 2 bases to trimming and J lost 2 bases, with 1 base between them. This CDR3 is built from 12 residues. This CDR3 is CASSFNTGELFF. The DNA of the CDR3 is TGCGCCAGCAGCTTCAACACCGGGGAGCTGTTTTTT.

This clone has only a few counts. The chain combines TRBV5-5 with TRBJ2-7; D gene unclear. Trimming removed 1 base from V and 3 bases from J, with 11 bases in between. CDR1 and CDR2 from the germline V gene are SGHKS and YYEKEE (reference sequence). The CDR3 runs 14 residues. The CDR3 spells CASSLIWPGYEQYF. CDR3 nucleotides: TGTGCCAGCAGCTTGATCTGGCCCGGCTACGAGCAGTACTTC.

This chain connects TRBV27 to TRBJ1-2; 10 nucleotides agree with TRBD1. V gave up 7 bases and J gave up 7 bases; unmatched junction bases: 12. From germline, CDR1 is MNHEY and CDR2 SMNVEV (reference sequence). There are 15 residues in the CDR3. The CDR3 sequence is CASTRTRQGAGGYTF. For the CDR3, the DNA is TGTGCCAGCACTAGAACTCGACAGGGGGCGGGTGGCTACACCTTC.

This chain joins TRBV4-3 and TRBJ2-5; tentative D call: TRBD1 (6 bases). V dropped 0 bases and J dropped 7 bases, with 12 bases sitting between them. Germline-derived CDR1 and CDR2 are LGHNA and YSLEER. CDR3 size: 14 residues. The CDR3 reads CASSQDRQGRTQYF. The CDR3 nucleotides are TGCGCCAGCAGCCAAGATAGGCAGGGGCGGACCCAGTACTTC.

The rearrangement uses TRBV11-2 and TRBJ1-3; 7 bases fit TRBD1. The CDR3 is made up of 17 amino acids. Germline V gives CDR1 SGHAT, CDR2 FQNNGV. With V trimmed by 6 bases and J by 11 bases, 22 bases remained unmatched. CDR3 region: CASRSTKGSRDRVPIYF. The CDR3 region has the DNA TGTGCCAGCAGGTCAACGAAGGGCAGCCGGGACAGAGTCCCCATATATTTT.

By share, this clone counts as medium-sized. The same CDR3 is also encoded by other DNA sequences in this sample. This chain links TRBV2 with TRBJ1-5, with 9 bases identical to TRBD1. Germline V gives CDR1 SNHLY, CDR2 FYNNEI. The CDR3 totals 13 residues. The J segment lost 4 bases and the V segment lost 7 bases, leaving 2 bases of the junction unmatched. This CDR3 is CASTGTGNQPQHF. CDR3 bases: TGTGCCAGCACCGGGACAGGGAATCAGCCCCAGCATTTT.

The V call is TRBV4-3, the J call TRBJ1-5; D is ambiguous. The CDR3 runs to 13 residues. Trimming took 1 base from V and 9 from J, leaving 10 bases between them. Germline lookup yields CDR1 LGHNA and CDR2 YSLEER. The CDR3 is CASSQAEGRPQHF. DNA of the CDR3: TGCGCCAGCAGCCAAGCCGAAGGTAGGCCCCAGCATTTT.

The genes are TRBV25-1 and TRBJ1-5, with unresolved D. Trimming shortened V by 5 bases and J by 4 bases, and 9 bases separated the two germline ends. The V gene's germline CDR1 is MGHDK and CDR2 SYGVNS. This CDR3 contains 13 residues. The CDR3 DNA reads as TGTGCCAGCAGTCCTCAAGGAAATCAGCCCCAGCATTTT. Translated: CASSPQGNQPQHF.

In nucleotides, the CDR3 is TGTGCCAGCAGCTTAGGCCATAGCGGGAGTATGGCAGATACGCAGTATTTT. Translation: CASSLGHSGSMADTQYF. The rearrangement uses TRBV7-2 and TRBJ2-3; 9 nucleotides align to TRBD2. From germline, CDR1 is SGHTA and CDR2 FQGNSA. This CDR3 region has 17 residues. V lost 1 base and J lost 4; bases outside the gene matches: 9.

There are a few counts of this clone. The chain joins TRBV5-4 to TRBJ1-3; D remains unclear. Trimming removed 0 bases at V and 4 bases at J, with 11 bases between. Germline CDR1 reads SGHNT; CDR2 reads YYREEE (reference sequence). The CDR3 covers 15 residues. The CDR3 nucleotides are TGTGCCAGCAGCTTGGCTCCCCTGGGAGGAAACACCATATATTTT. Translated: CASSLAPLGGNTIYF.

V gene TRBV2 combines with J gene TRBJ2-7; D gene unclear. Between the trimmed V and J ends, which lost 3 bases and 3 bases, there was a span of 12 bases. The CDR3 consists of 14 residues. CDR1 and CDR2 from the germline V gene are SNHLY and FYNNEI. The CDR3 is CASSEFRANYEQYF. In nucleotides, the CDR3 is TGTGCCAGCAGTGAGTTCCGGGCCAACTACGAGCAGTACTTC. The full variable domain, in which reference TRBV2 and TRBJ2-7 provide the parts outside the CDR3, is EPEVTQTPSHQVTQMGQEVILRCVPISNHLYFYWYRQILGQKVEFLVSFYNNEISEKSEIFDDQFSVERPDGSNFTLKIRSTKLEDSAMYFCASSEFRANYEQYFGPGTRLTVT.